This is a list of T cell receptor beta chains from one sample in a study of T-cell memory formation after mild COVID-19. One entry per CDR3 protein results from TCRdb running MiXCR on the 5' RACE reads. The table has hundreds of thousands of distinct CDR3 sequences, around 21% seen once. Sequences were obtained from PBMCs or a T cell subset sorted from them (not recorded which). These receptors originate from an adult woman who had mild COVID-19 (a few samples of this study predate the infection). Cell type and time point are not known. Each CDR3 is given with its conserved first and last residue. A D gene is named only where the DNA matches it firmly. Clone size appears in some rows only: once, few, many, or a class for an expanded clone.

j_gene: TRBJ2-7; v_gene: TRBV7-2; abundance: NA; d_gene: NA; CDR3nt: TGTGCCAGCAGCTTAGTCCAAAGCAGGCAGGGAAGCTCCTACGAGCAGTACTTC; CDR3aa: CASSLVQSRQGSSYEQYF
j_gene: TRBJ1-5; v_gene: TRBV12-3/TRBV12-4; abundance: NA; d_gene: TRBD1; CDR3nt: TGTGCCAGCAGTTTACCGGGACAGGGTCCCAATCAGCCCCAGCATTTT; CDR3aa: CASSLPGQGPNQPQHF
j_gene: TRBJ2-6; v_gene: TRBV27; abundance: few; d_gene: NA; CDR3nt: TGTGCCAGCAGCTTCTTACAGGGAGCTGGGGCCAACGTCCTGACTTTC; CDR3aa: CASSFLQGAGANVLTF
j_gene: TRBJ2-5; v_gene: TRBV18; abundance: NA; d_gene: NA; CDR3nt: TGTGCCAGCTCAGGTCCGGCGGCCCAAGAGACCCAGTACTTC; CDR3aa: CASSGPAAQETQYF
j_gene: TRBJ2-5; v_gene: TRBV7-8; abundance: NA; d_gene: NA; CDR3nt: TGTGCCAGCAGCTCCAGGGGGGGCCTACAAGAGACCCAGTACTTC; CDR3aa: CASSSRGGLQETQYF
j_gene: TRBJ2-7; v_gene: TRBV25-1; abundance: few; d_gene: NA; CDR3nt: TGTGCCAGCAGTGATAAGGGACCATTCTACGAGCAGTACTTC; CDR3aa: CASSDKGPFYEQYF
j_gene: TRBJ2-2; v_gene: TRBV7-8; abundance: few; d_gene: TRBD1; CDR3nt: TGTGCCACCTTGGGACAGAGGAACACCGGGGAGCTGTTTTTT; CDR3aa: CATLGQRNTGELFF
j_gene: TRBJ2-5; v_gene: TRBV12-3/TRBV12-4; abundance: NA; d_gene: NA; CDR3nt: TGTGCCAGCAGTTTTACAATCCAAGAGACCCAGTACTTC; CDR3aa: CASSFTIQETQYF
j_gene: TRBJ1-1; v_gene: TRBV19; abundance: NA; d_gene: NA; CDR3nt: TGTGCCAGTAGTATCGCTTTAGGACAGAGGGAGAGCGCTGAAGCTTTCTTT; CDR3aa: CASSIALGQRESAEAFF
j_gene: TRBJ2-3; v_gene: TRBV7-2; abundance: few; d_gene: NA; CDR3nt: TGTGCCAGCAGCTTACAGGGTGCGACGCAGTATTTT; CDR3aa: CASSLQGATQYF
j_gene: TRBJ2-1; v_gene: TRBV9; abundance: few; d_gene: NA; CDR3nt: TGTGCCAGCAGCTCCGCTAGGCGGGACTCCCCGGAGGATGAGCAGTTCTTC; CDR3aa: CASSSARRDSPEDEQFF
j_gene: TRBJ1-2; v_gene: TRBV29-1; abundance: NA; d_gene: NA; CDR3nt: TGCAGCGTAGGCGGGACGGAATCCTCTAGGAACTATGGCTACACCTTC; CDR3aa: CSVGGTESSRNYGYTF
j_gene: TRBJ2-5; v_gene: TRBV11-2; abundance: many; d_gene: NA; CDR3nt: TGTGCCAGCAGCTCAACCGGGGACAAGTGGGAGACCCAGTACTTC; CDR3aa: CASSSTGDKWETQYF
j_gene: TRBJ2-7; v_gene: TRBV5-1; abundance: NA; d_gene: NA; CDR3nt: TGCGCCAGCAGCTTGGTATATGGGGCCGGCTACGAGCAGTACTTC; CDR3aa: CASSLVYGAGYEQYF
j_gene: TRBJ1-2; v_gene: TRBV4-1; abundance: NA; d_gene: NA; CDR3nt: TGCGCCAGCAGCCAAGGGCCGGGGGCGAGAGGCTACACCTTC; CDR3aa: CASSQGPGARGYTF
j_gene: TRBJ2-1; v_gene: TRBV6-4; abundance: NA; d_gene: NA; CDR3nt: TGTGCCAGCAGTGAATCGGACATTCCCTCTGATGAGCAGTTCTTC; CDR3aa: CASSESDIPSDEQFF
j_gene: TRBJ1-6; v_gene: TRBV7-2; abundance: NA; d_gene: TRBD1; CDR3nt: TGTGCCAGCAGCTTAGAGCTGGGACAGGGAAAGAGGAGCTCCTATAATTCACCCCTCCACTTT; CDR3aa: CASSLELGQGKRSSYNSPLHF
j_gene: TRBJ2-5; v_gene: TRBV12-3/TRBV12-4; abundance: NA; d_gene: NA; CDR3nt: TGTGCCAGCAGTTTTGAGATGCAGACCCAGTACTTC; CDR3aa: CASSFEMQTQYF
j_gene: TRBJ1-1; v_gene: TRBV5-1; abundance: NA; d_gene: NA; CDR3nt: TGCGCCAGCAGCTGGGGGGGCGGGATCGGTACTGAAGCTTTCTTT; CDR3aa: CASSWGGGIGTEAFF
j_gene: TRBJ2-5; v_gene: TRBV7-2; abundance: NA; d_gene: NA; CDR3nt: TGTGCCAGCAGCGGTGGGACACTCCAAGAGACCCAGTACTTC; CDR3aa: CASSGGTLQETQYF
j_gene: TRBJ1-1; v_gene: TRBV19; abundance: few; d_gene: NA; CDR3nt: TGTGCCAGTAGTATCGGGGGGCCGATGGGAGCTTTCTTT; CDR3aa: CASSIGGPMGAFF
j_gene: TRBJ2-1; v_gene: TRBV7-3; abundance: NA; d_gene: TRBD2; CDR3nt: TGTGCCAGCAGCCTTCTAGCGGGTCTAATTAATGAGCAGTTCTTC; CDR3aa: CASSLLAGLINEQFF
j_gene: TRBJ1-1; v_gene: TRBV7-9; abundance: few; d_gene: NA; CDR3nt: TGTGCCAGCAGCACGCGGACAGTACGGAACACTGAAGCTTTCTTT; CDR3aa: CASSTRTVRNTEAFF
j_gene: TRBJ1-6; v_gene: TRBV14; abundance: NA; d_gene: NA; CDR3nt: TGTGCCAGCAGCCAAGGCCCCTATAATTCACCCCTCCACTTT; CDR3aa: CASSQGPYNSPLHF
j_gene: TRBJ1-2; v_gene: TRBV20-1; abundance: NA; d_gene: NA; CDR3nt: TGCAGCCCGGCCGGGACAAACTATGGCTACACCTTC; CDR3aa: CSPAGTNYGYTF
j_gene: TRBJ1-4; v_gene: TRBV20-1; abundance: NA; d_gene: TRBD1; CDR3nt: TGCAGTGCTAGACCCGGGACAGGGGCCTGGGCAACTAATGAAAAACTGTTTTTT; CDR3aa: CSARPGTGAWATNEKLFF
j_gene: TRBJ2-1; v_gene: TRBV11-2; abundance: NA; d_gene: TRBD2; CDR3nt: TGTGCCAGCAGCTTACTCCTAAGTGGGCTAGCGGGACTGGGTGAGCAGTTCTTC; CDR3aa: CASSLLLSGLAGLGEQFF
j_gene: TRBJ2-3; v_gene: TRBV25-1; abundance: NA; d_gene: NA; CDR3nt: TGTGCCAGCAGTGGGAATACGCAGTATTTT; CDR3aa: CASSGNTQYF
j_gene: TRBJ2-7; v_gene: TRBV7-2; abundance: many; d_gene: NA; CDR3nt: TGTGCCAGCAGCTTAGAGGCGGAGCAAGAGCAGTACTTC; CDR3aa: CASSLEAEQEQYF
j_gene: TRBJ2-3; v_gene: TRBV12-3/TRBV12-4; abundance: NA; d_gene: NA; CDR3nt: TGTGCCAGCAGGGGAAGGTCTGGACTCACAGATACGCAGTATTTT; CDR3aa: CASRGRSGLTDTQYF
j_gene: TRBJ2-7; v_gene: TRBV11-2; abundance: NA; d_gene: NA; CDR3nt: TGTGCCAGCAGCTTAGATCCGAGCGTTTACGAGCAGTACTTC; CDR3aa: CASSLDPSVYEQYF
j_gene: TRBJ2-7; v_gene: TRBV2; abundance: few; d_gene: TRBD1; CDR3nt: TGTGCCAGCAGTGAAGCGGGGACAGGGGGGGCGTACTTC; CDR3aa: CASSEAGTGGAYF
j_gene: TRBJ2-7; v_gene: TRBV5-1; abundance: few; d_gene: NA; CDR3nt: TGCGCCAGCAGCTTGGCCGGACAGCAGAGCTCCTACGAGCAGTACTTC; CDR3aa: CASSLAGQQSSYEQYF
j_gene: TRBJ1-2; v_gene: TRBV4-1; abundance: few; d_gene: NA; CDR3nt: TGCGCCAGCAGCCAAGAGCTAGGGTCGGAAGCTAACTATGGCTACACCTTC; CDR3aa: CASSQELGSEANYGYTF
j_gene: TRBJ1-2; v_gene: TRBV6-5; abundance: many; d_gene: TRBD1; CDR3nt: TGTGCCAGCAGTACCACAGGGGGCGAGGGTCGGGGCTATGGCTACACCTTC; CDR3aa: CASSTTGGEGRGYGYTF
j_gene: TRBJ2-3; v_gene: TRBV3-1; abundance: few; d_gene: NA; CDR3nt: TGTGCCAGCAGCCAAGTGCCTAGCACAGATACGCAGTATTTT; CDR3aa: CASSQVPSTDTQYF
j_gene: TRBJ2-2; v_gene: TRBV14; abundance: NA; d_gene: TRBD2; CDR3nt: TGTGCCAGCAGCCAACCCGGACTAGCGGGGAGGGCCGGGGAGCTGTTTTTT; CDR3aa: CASSQPGLAGRAGELFF
j_gene: TRBJ1-1; v_gene: TRBV30; abundance: once; d_gene: NA; CDR3nt: TGTGCCTGGAGCGGCTTGACAGGAGCAGAAGCTTTCTTT; CDR3aa: CAWSGLTGAEAFF
j_gene: TRBJ2-1; v_gene: TRBV12-3/TRBV12-4; abundance: NA; d_gene: TRBD1; CDR3nt: TGTGCCAGCAGGTGGGTCGGGACAGGTCTGAACAATGAGCAGTTCTTC; CDR3aa: CASRWVGTGLNNEQFF
j_gene: TRBJ1-5; v_gene: TRBV19; abundance: NA; d_gene: NA; CDR3nt: TGTGCCAGTAATCCACAGGGAGGCAATCAGCCCCAGCATTTT; CDR3aa: CASNPQGGNQPQHF
j_gene: TRBJ2-3; v_gene: TRBV20-1; abundance: NA; d_gene: NA; CDR3nt: TGCAGTGCTCGTCTGGGGGGCCGCCAGTATTTT; CDR3aa: CSARLGGRQYF
j_gene: TRBJ2-3; v_gene: TRBV20-1; abundance: NA; d_gene: TRBD1; CDR3nt: TGCAGTGCTAGAGAAACAGGGGGACGGCTAGATACGCAGTATTTT; CDR3aa: CSARETGGRLDTQYF
j_gene: TRBJ2-1; v_gene: TRBV24-1; abundance: many; d_gene: TRBD1; CDR3nt: TGTGCCACCAGTGGGGCAGGGGGCGACTCCTACAATGAGCAGTTCTTC; CDR3aa: CATSGAGGDSYNEQFF
j_gene: TRBJ1-5; v_gene: TRBV12-3/TRBV12-4; abundance: many; d_gene: TRBD1; CDR3nt: TGTGCCAGCAGTTGGGACAGGGATCAGCCCCAGCATTTT; CDR3aa: CASSWDRDQPQHF
j_gene: TRBJ1-1; v_gene: TRBV5-1; abundance: many; d_gene: NA; CDR3nt: TGCGCCAGCAGCTTGTCAGCGGCACGGACACAGAACACTGAAGCTTTCTTT; CDR3aa: CASSLSAARTQNTEAFF
j_gene: TRBJ2-7; v_gene: TRBV13; abundance: NA; d_gene: NA; CDR3nt: TGTGCCAGCAGCTTAGGCGGGGGCCTCTATCTCGAGCAGTACTTC; CDR3aa: CASSLGGGLYLEQYF
j_gene: TRBJ1-5; v_gene: TRBV30; abundance: few; d_gene: NA; CDR3nt: TGTGCCTGGAGCCGTGGGGCAGGAAGACCTTATAGCAATCAGCCCCAGCATTTT; CDR3aa: CAWSRGAGRPYSNQPQHF
j_gene: TRBJ2-5; v_gene: TRBV20-1; abundance: NA; d_gene: TRBD2; CDR3nt: TGCAGTGCTAGTAGAGGGGGACTAGCGATAAAGACCCAGTACTTC; CDR3aa: CSASRGGLAIKTQYF
j_gene: TRBJ1-2; v_gene: TRBV4-1; abundance: NA; d_gene: TRBD1; CDR3nt: TGCGCCAGCAGCCAAGGGGTACCGGACAGGGCCCATGGCTACACCTTC; CDR3aa: CASSQGVPDRAHGYTF
j_gene: TRBJ2-5; v_gene: TRBV2; abundance: few; d_gene: TRBD1; CDR3nt: TGTGCCAGCAGTGGGGCCCTCACAGGGGCAGGACGGACCCAGTACTTC; CDR3aa: CASSGALTGAGRTQYF
j_gene: TRBJ2-1; v_gene: TRBV12-3/TRBV12-4; abundance: NA; d_gene: TRBD2; CDR3nt: TGTGCCAGCAGTTTCCATCCAGCGGGGGGTATGCATGAGCAGTTCTTC; CDR3aa: CASSFHPAGGMHEQFF